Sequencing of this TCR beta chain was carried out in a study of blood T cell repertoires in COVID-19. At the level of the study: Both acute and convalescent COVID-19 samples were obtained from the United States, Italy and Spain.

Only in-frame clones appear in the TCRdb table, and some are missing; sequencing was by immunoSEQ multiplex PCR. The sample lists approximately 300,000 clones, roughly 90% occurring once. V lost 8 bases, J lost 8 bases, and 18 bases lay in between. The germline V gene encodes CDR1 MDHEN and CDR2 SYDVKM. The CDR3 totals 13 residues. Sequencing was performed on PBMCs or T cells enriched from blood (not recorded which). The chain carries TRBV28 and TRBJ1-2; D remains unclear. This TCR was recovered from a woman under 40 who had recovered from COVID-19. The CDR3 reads CASSEKQFSGYTF. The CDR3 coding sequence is TGTGCCAGCTCGGAGAAGCAGTTTTCCGGCTACACCTTC.